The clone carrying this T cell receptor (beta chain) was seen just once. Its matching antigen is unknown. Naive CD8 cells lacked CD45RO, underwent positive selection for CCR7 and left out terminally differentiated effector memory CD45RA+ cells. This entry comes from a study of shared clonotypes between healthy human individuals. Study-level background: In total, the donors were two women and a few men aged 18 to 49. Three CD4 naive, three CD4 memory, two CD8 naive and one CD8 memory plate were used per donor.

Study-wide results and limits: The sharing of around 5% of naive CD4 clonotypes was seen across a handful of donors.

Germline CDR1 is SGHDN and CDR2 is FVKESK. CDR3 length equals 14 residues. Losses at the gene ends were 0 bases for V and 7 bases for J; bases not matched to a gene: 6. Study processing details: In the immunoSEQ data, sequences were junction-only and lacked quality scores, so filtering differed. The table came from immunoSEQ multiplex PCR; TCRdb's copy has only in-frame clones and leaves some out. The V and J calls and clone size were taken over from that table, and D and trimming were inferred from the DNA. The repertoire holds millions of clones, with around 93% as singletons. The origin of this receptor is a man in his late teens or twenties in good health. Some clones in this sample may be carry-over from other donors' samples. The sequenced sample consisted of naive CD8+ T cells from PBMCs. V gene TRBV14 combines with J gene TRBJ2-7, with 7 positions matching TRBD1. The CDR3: CASSQDDRAREQYF. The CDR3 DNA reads TGTGCCAGCAGCCAAGACGACAGGGCTCGGGAGCAGTACTTC.